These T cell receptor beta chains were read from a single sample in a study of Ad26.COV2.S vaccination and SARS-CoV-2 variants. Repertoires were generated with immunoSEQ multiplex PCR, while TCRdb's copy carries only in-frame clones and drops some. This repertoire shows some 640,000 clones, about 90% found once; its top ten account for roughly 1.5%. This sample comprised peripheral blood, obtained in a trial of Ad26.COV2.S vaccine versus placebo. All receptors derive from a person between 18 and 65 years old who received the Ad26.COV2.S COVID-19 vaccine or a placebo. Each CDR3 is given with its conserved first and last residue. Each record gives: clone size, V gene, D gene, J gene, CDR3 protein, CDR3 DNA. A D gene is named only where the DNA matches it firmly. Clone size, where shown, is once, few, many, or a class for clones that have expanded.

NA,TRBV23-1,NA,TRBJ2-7,CALQAGDYEQYF,TGCGCCCTCCAGGCAGGCGACTACGAGCAGTACTTC
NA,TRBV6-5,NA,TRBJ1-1,CASTGIMNTEAFF,TGTGCCAGCACCGGAATTATGAACACTGAAGCTTTCTTT
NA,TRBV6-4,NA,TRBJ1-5,CASSDGCASSAPMRQANQPQHF,TGTGCCAGCAGTGACGGCTGCGCGAGTAGTGCCCCGATGAGACAGGCCAATCAGCCCCAGCATTTT
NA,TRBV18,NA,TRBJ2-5,CASSPTGTQETQYF,TGTGCCAGCTCACCGACAGGTACCCAAGAGACCCAGTACTTC
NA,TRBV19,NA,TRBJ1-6,CASSPGDGGSPLHF,TGTGCCAGTAGTCCTGGGGACGGGGGTTCACCCCTCCACTTT
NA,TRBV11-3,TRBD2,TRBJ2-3,CASSRPGAGDDTQYF,TGTGCCAGCAGTCGACCTGGGGCGGGAGACGATACGCAGTATTTT
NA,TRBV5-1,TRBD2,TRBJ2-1,CASSSTSGNEQFF,TGCGCCAGCAGCTCGACTAGCGGCAATGAGCAGTTCTTC
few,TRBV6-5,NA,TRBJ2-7,CASSRGRDEQYF,TGTGCCAGCAGCCGGGGAAGGGACGAGCAGTACTTC
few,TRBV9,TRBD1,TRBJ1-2,CASSPGTGGVGYTF,TGTGCCAGCAGCCCCGGGACAGGCGGGGTGGGCTACACCTTC
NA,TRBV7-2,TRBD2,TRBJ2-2,CASSFGGVSNTGELFF,TGTGCCAGCAGCTTTGGGGGGGTGTCGAACACCGGGGAGCTGTTTTTT
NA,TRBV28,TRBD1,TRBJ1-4,CASRGTGEKLFF,TGTGCCAGCAGAGGGACAGGGGAAAAACTGTTTTTT
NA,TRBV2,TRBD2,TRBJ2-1,CASRGGGVGNEQFF,TGTGCCAGCAGAGGCGGGGGGGTCGGCAATGAGCAGTTCTTC
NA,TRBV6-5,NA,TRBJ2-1,CASSSSGAYSEQFF,TGTGCCAGCAGTTCTTCCGGGGCCTACAGTGAGCAGTTCTTC
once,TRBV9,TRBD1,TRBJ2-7,CASSVLGQGSYEQYF,TGTGCCAGCAGCGTACTCGGACAGGGTTCCTACGAGCAGTACTTC
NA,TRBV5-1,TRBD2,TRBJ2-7,CASKGLAGEGAYEQYF,TGCGCCAGCAAAGGACTAGCGGGAGAGGGAGCCTACGAGCAGTACTTC
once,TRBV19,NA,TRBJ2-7,CASSLRTGTTYEQYF,TGTGCCAGTAGTTTAAGGACAGGGACTACCTACGAGCAGTACTTC
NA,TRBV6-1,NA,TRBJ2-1,CASSESFFFGTNNEQFF,TGTGCCAGCAGTGAAAGCTTTTTCTTCGGGACCAACAATGAGCAGTTCTTC
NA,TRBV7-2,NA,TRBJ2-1,CASSPEGMWTNEQFF,TGTGCCAGCAGCCCCGAGGGGATGTGGACGAATGAGCAGTTCTTC
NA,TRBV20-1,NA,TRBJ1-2,CSASVEGGYTF,TGCAGTGCTAGTGTTGAAGGTGGCTACACCTTC
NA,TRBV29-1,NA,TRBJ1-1,CSVVTGSAEAFF,TGCAGCGTTGTAACGGGGTCTGCTGAAGCTTTCTTT
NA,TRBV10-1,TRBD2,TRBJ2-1,CASSQEGAGGPWNEQFF,TGCGCCAGCAGCCAAGAGGGAGCGGGAGGGCCGTGGAATGAGCAGTTCTTC
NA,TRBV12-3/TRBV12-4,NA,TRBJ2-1,CASSPVGEQFF,TGTGCCAGCAGTCCCGTGGGTGAGCAGTTCTTC
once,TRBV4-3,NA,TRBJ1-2,CASSQDLHMGGRGGYTF,TGCGCCAGCAGCCAAGATCTGCATATGGGGGGGCGCGGGGGCTACACCTTC
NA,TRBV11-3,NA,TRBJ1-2,CASSLGQKSSRPLYGYTF,TGTGCCAGCAGCCTAGGACAGAAATCGTCCCGCCCGCTGTATGGCTACACCTTC
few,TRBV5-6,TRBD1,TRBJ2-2,CASSWDRGNTGELFF,TGTGCCAGCAGCTGGGACAGGGGGAACACCGGGGAGCTGTTTTTT
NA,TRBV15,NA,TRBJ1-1,CATSRKRDSPNTEAFF,TGTGCCACCAGCAGAAAACGGGACTCCCCGAACACTGAAGCTTTCTTT
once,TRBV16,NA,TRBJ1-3,CASSTMGSGPGNTIYF,TGTGCCAGCAGCACCATGGGGTCTGGGCCTGGAAACACCATATATTTT
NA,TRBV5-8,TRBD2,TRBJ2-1,CASQTGLAVYNEQFF,TGTGCCAGTCAAACCGGACTAGCGGTATACAATGAGCAGTTCTTC
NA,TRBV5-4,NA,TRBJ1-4,CASSLDSMNEKLFF,TGTGCCAGCAGCTTGGACAGTATGAATGAAAAACTGTTTTTT
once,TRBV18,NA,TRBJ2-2,CASSPRDGTGELFF,TGTGCCAGCTCGCCCAGGGACGGCACCGGGGAGCTGTTTTTT
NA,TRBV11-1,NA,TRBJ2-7,CASSLGLGREYEQYF,TGTGCCAGCAGCTTAGGTCTGGGACGGGAATACGAGCAGTACTTC
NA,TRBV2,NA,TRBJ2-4,CASKLRGQDSKNIQYF,TGTGCCAGCAAATTGAGAGGTCAGGACAGCAAAAACATTCAGTACTTC
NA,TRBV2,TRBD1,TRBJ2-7,CASSEGGTGVLYEQYF,TGTGCCAGCAGTGAAGGGGGGACAGGGGTTTTGTACGAGCAGTACTTC
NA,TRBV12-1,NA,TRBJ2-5,CASSKRTGQETQYF,TGTGCCAGCAGCAAACGGACAGGGCAAGAGACCCAGTACTTC
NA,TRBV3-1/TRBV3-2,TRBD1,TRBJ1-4,CASSPGTGNEKLFF,TGTGCCAGCAGTCCCGGGACAGGGAACGAAAAACTGTTTTTT
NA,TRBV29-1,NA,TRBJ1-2,CSVVSRAWGYTF,TGCAGCGTTGTCTCCCGGGCATGGGGCTACACCTTC
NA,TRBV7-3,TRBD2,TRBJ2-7,CASSLRAGVSYEQYF,TGTGCCAGCAGCTTAAGGGCGGGGGTCTCCTACGAGCAGTACTTC
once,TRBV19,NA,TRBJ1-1,CASSPRQYTEAFF,TGTGCCAGTAGTCCCCGACAGTACACTGAAGCTTTCTTT
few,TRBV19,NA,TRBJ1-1,CASSRWNTEAFF,TGTGCCAGTAGTAGGTGGAACACTGAAGCTTTCTTT
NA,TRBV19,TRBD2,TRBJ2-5,CASSTGLAGGETQYF,TGTGCCAGTAGTACGGGACTAGCGGGAGGAGAGACCCAGTACTTC
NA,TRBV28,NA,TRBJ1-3,CASSPPLTVEGNTIYF,TGTGCCAGCAGCCCCCCCCTGACCGTGGAAGGAAACACCATATATTTT
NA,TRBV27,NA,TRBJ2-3,CASSLQGLTDTQYF,TGTGCCAGCAGTTTACAGGGGCTAACAGATACGCAGTATTTT